This is a list of T cell receptor beta chains from one sample in a study of blood T cells in healthy people across ages. In TCRdb, the 5' RACE reads were re-called with MiXCR into one record per CDR3 protein. Of more than 1.4 million distinct CDR3 sequences in the sample, approximately 38% were seen once. Specimen: blood. The receptors were gathered from a young woman in good health. The conserved cysteine and the conserved F or W are not part of the CDR3 here. The D gene is left open where the match is weak. Clone sizes are given selectively: once, few, many, or a class where the clone is expanded.

d_gene	len	abundance	v_gene	CDR3aa
TRBD1	13	few	TRBV7-9	ASSGPGQTKETQY
TRBD1	14	NA	TRBV6-1	ASSALGQGTVREQY
NA	10	NA	TRBV3-1	ASSHQVGWEF
TRBD1	14	NA	TRBV7-3	ASSLGQGGNTDTQY
NA	11	NA	TRBV18	ASAPQSGGTQY
NA	13	few	TRBV7-2	ASSLEPGSPYEQY
TRBD1	14	NA	TRBV6-6	VSSAQGALAKNIQY
NA	11	NA	TRBV20-1	SARDQALNGYT
TRBD1	14	NA	TRBV3-1	ASSPWTGQISYEQY
NA	11	NA	TRBV20-1	SAREAVDQPQH
TRBD1	15	once	TRBV5-1	ASSSPLEGQDDTEAF
NA	11	NA	TRBV3-1	ASSQDIASGYT
NA	11	NA	TRBV7-9	ASSLDRVNGYT
TRBD2	13	NA	TRBV29-1	SVVGLDGSYNERY
NA	12	NA	TRBV10-3	AISLQGEGGEQF